This T cell receptor (beta chain) is from a study of T cell repertoires in cytomegalovirus infection. Across the whole study: Public TCR beta signatures provided an indication of both CMV infection and a matching HLA type. Points from the study as a whole: Public TCR beta family frequency separated CMV-and-HLA carriers, including in an independent cohort. HLA-C-restricted TCR beta clonotypes specific for CMV led the ex vivo response.

TCRdb fed the reads into MiXCR, producing one record per CDR3 protein. The sample includes approximately 500,000 distinct CDR3 sequences, more than 25% of them seen just once. Germline V lookup: CDR1 MNHEY, CDR2 SVGEGT. V lost 7 bases and J 4 bases, leaving 8 bases between the germline ends. This CDR3 is built from 12 residues. As regards this clonotype: Antigen specificity is unknown.

The TCR sequence derives from a human donor in good health (CMV status not recorded). Some clones in this sample may be carry-over from other donors' samples. The V and J genes are TRBV6-2 or TRBV6-3 and TRBJ2-1; D call uncertain. The sequenced sample consisted of PBMCs. CDR3 DNA: TGTGCCAGCAACTCTAGGTACAATGAGCAGTTCTTC. It encodes CASNSRYNEQFF.